Presented here are 23 T cell receptor beta chains from one specimen sequenced in a study of T-cell reconstitution after alpha-beta-depleted transplantation in children. The library targeted TCRbeta and was prepared with unique molecular identifiers. TCRdb itself ran the PCR reads through MiXCR, one entry per CDR3 protein. The sample shows a few hundred thousand distinct CDR3 sequences, around 18% of them seen only once. Specimen: PBMCs from the stem cell graft donor, collected from the stem cell graft. These receptors were taken from a human donor who donated a stem cell graft to a child with acute lymphoblastic leukemia.

This clonotype was seen a handful of times. This chain links TRBV12-3 or TRBV12-4 with TRBJ2-1; the match to TRBD2 covers 7 bases. This CDR3 spans 13 amino acids. V trimming: 3 bases; J trimming: 7 bases; junction bases outside the gene matches: 3. CDR3 sequence reads: CASSLTSINEQFF. CDR3 DNA sequence: TGTGCCAGCAGTTTGACTAGCATAAATGAGCAGTTCTTC.

The table lists this clonotype with many counts. This chain connects TRBV20-1 to TRBJ2-3; unclear D gene. In germline, CDR1 is DFQATT, CDR2 SNEGSKA (reference sequence). Between the trimmed V and J ends, which lost 3 bases and 0 bases, there was a span of 10 bases. The CDR3 consists of 14 residues. The CDR3 DNA reads as TGCAGTGCTAGGGTCGGCGCTAGCACAGATACGCAGTATTTT. It codes for CSARVGASTDTQYF.

This clonotype was observed a handful of times. The CDR3 region has the DNA TGTGCCAGCAGCTACCTAAGGATTTGGGATACGCAGTATTTT. Translated: CASSYLRIWDTQYF. This chain joins TRBV7-8 and TRBJ2-3; D is undetermined. Germline CDR1 SGHVS, CDR2 FQNEAQ. The ends were cut back, 4 bases at V and 6 bases at J, with 14 bases in the middle. This CDR3 is built from 14 residues.

The rearrangement joins TRBV7-2 to TRBJ2-3; D could derive from TRBD1 or TRBD2 (5 bases each). Germline V CDR1 and CDR2: SGHTA, FQGNSA. The CDR3 totals 16 residues. Deletions cut 0 bases from V and 1 base from J, with 11 bases between. CDR3 in amino acids: CASSLASVGGTDTQYF. The CDR3 DNA reads as TGTGCCAGCAGCTTAGCGTCGGTGGGGGGCACAGATACGCAGTATTTT.

This clonotype came up a few times. V is TRBV5-1 and J is TRBJ2-1; D possibly corresponds to TRBD1 (5 bases). With 1 base removed from V and 8 bases from J, the gap between germline ends came to 7 bases. CDR3 length equals 12 residues. The germline V gene has CDR1 SGHRS and CDR2 YFSETQ. The CDR3 region is CASSLRGHEQFF. As DNA, the CDR3 is TGCGCCAGCAGCTTGAGGGGCCATGAGCAGTTCTTC.

The J gene is TRBJ1-1, the V gene TRBV18; 7 bases match TRBD1. CDR3 length: 16 amino acids. V shed 5 bases and J 0 bases; nucleotides not matched to a gene: 9. Germline lookup yields CDR1 KGHSH and CDR2 LQKENI. This CDR3 reads CASSVWDSLLNTEAFF. CDR3 nucleotide sequence: TGTGCCAGCTCAGTCTGGGACAGCCTTTTGAACACTGAAGCTTTCTTT.

The chain couples TRBV5-1 to TRBJ2-7; 9 nucleotides match TRBD1. CDR1 is SGHRS and CDR2 is YFSETQ in the germline V gene. With 5 bases clipped from V and 5 bases from J, the junction kept 11 bases outside the gene matches. The CDR3 extends over 15 amino acids. The CDR3 nucleotides are TGCGCCAGCAGGGTTTGGACAGGGGAGGAAGACGAGCAGTACTTC. It codes for CASRVWTGEEDEQYF.

V gene TRBV20-1 combines with J gene TRBJ2-7; 10 bases agree with TRBD2. The V gene's germline CDR1 is DFQATT and CDR2 SNEGSKA (reference sequence). With V trimmed by 6 bases and J by 6 bases, 11 bases remained unmatched. The CDR3 length is 14 residues. The CDR3, as DNA: TGCAGTGCCGCCCAGCGGGAGGGCCACTTCGAGCAGTACTTC. It codes for CSAAQREGHFEQYF.

The CDR3 here is CASSLRRSHTDTQYF. Here the CDR3 DNA reads TGTGCCAGCAGCTTGCGCCGATCCCACACAGATACGCAGTATTTT. This sequence joins TRBV11-2 and TRBJ2-3; D is undetermined. This CDR3 region has 15 residues. Trimming shortened V by 3 bases and J by 2 bases, and 12 bases separated the two germline ends. The germline CDR1 and CDR2 sequences are SGHAT and FQNNGV.

This clonotype has a handful of counts. The gene calls are TRBV7-3 and TRBJ2-3, with D perhaps assigned TRBD1 or TRBD2 (5 bases each). The CDR3 length is 14 residues. The V end was cut by 4 bases, the J end by 6 bases, with 14 bases between. In germline, CDR1 is SGHTA, CDR2 FQGTGA. The CDR3 here is CASSSPDWGDTQYF. The CDR3 DNA follows: TGTGCCAGCAGCTCTCCCGACTGGGGGGATACGCAGTATTTT.

The chain combines TRBV29-1 with TRBJ1-2, with D uncertain. The CDR3 runs 12 residues. Germline CDR1 is SQVTM and CDR2 is ANQGSEA. V was pared by 6 bases and J by 3 bases, with 11 bases between. CDR3 amino acids: CSVQVKDYGYTF. As DNA, the CDR3 is TGCAGCGTCCAAGTCAAGGACTATGGCTACACCTTC.

Turning to this clonotype: One junction end does not reproduce the germline sequence, and a read error may be involved. CDR3 coding DNA: TGTGCCAGCAGCTTCCCAGCGGGAGGCCTGAACACCGGGCAGCTGTTTTTT. Translation gives CASSFPAGGLNTGQLFF. The chain uses TRBV5-6 and TRBJ2-2; the match to TRBD2 covers 9 bases. CDR3 length equals 17 residues. CDR1 SGHDT and CDR2 YYEEEE come from the germline V gene.

This clonotype was counted a few times. The chain is built from TRBV9 and TRBJ2-3; a possible D gene is TRBD2 (6 bases). The CDR3 consists of 15 residues. V gave up 4 bases and J gave up 6 bases, with 18 bases separating them. The germline V gene encodes CDR1 SGDLS and CDR2 YYNGEE. CDR3 protein: CASSHRGLARDTQYF. CDR3 nucleotides: TGTGCCAGCAGCCATCGCGGGCTAGCGAGGGATACGCAGTATTTT.

This sequence joins TRBV9 and TRBJ2-5; TRBD2 agrees at 7 bases. The CDR3 spans 15 residues. J gave up 1 base and V 4 bases, and 7 bases lay outside the gene matches. Germline loops: CDR1 SGDLS, CDR2 YYNGEE. The CDR3 DNA sequence: TGTGCCAGCAGCCCCCCCGGGAGGATCCAAGAGACCCAGTACTTC. It yields the protein CASSPPGRIQETQYF.

J is TRBJ1-1 and V is TRBV7-9; no firm D call. V gave up 5 bases and J gave up 11 bases, with 18 bases separating them. The CDR3 spans 13 residues. CDR1 is SEHNR and CDR2 is FQNEAQ in the germline V gene (reference sequence). CDR3 sequence reads: CASSPRDSVTAFF. The CDR3 region has the DNA TGTGCCAGCAGCCCGAGAGACTCAGTCACGGCTTTCTTT.

This clonotype has more than one count but fewer than ten. The V call is TRBV7-8, the J call TRBJ2-7; the D gene is possibly TRBD2 (6 bases). Trimming cost V 5 bases and J 1 base, with 15 bases left between them. CDR1 SGHVS and CDR2 FQNEAQ come from the germline V gene. This CDR3 contains 15 residues. In DNA, the CDR3 is TGTGCCAGCAGCCCGCAGCCTAGCGAATCCTACGAGCAGTACTTC. Its protein is CASSPQPSESYEQYF.

This clonotype has ten or more counts. This rearrangement joins TRBV10-3 to TRBJ1-1; D is ambiguous. V lost 2 bases to trimming and J lost 1 base, with 8 bases between them. The germline V gene encodes CDR1 ENHRY and CDR2 SYGVKD. This CDR3 spans 14 amino acids. The CDR3 DNA reads TGTGCCATCAGTGAGGGGCAGTGGAACACTGAAGCTTTCTTT. Amino acid sequence: CAISEGQWNTEAFF.

The chain combines TRBV12-5 with TRBJ2-1, with 9 bases that match TRBD2. V lost 5 bases and J lost 6; bases outside the gene matches: 11. The V gene's germline CDR1 is LGHNT and CDR2 FRNRAP. CDR3 length equals 16 residues. The CDR3 sequence is CASGQAAGGPPNEQFF. The CDR3 coding sequence is TGTGCTAGTGGTCAGGCCGCGGGAGGGCCGCCCAATGAGCAGTTCTTC.

V and J are TRBV10-3 and TRBJ2-3, with D uncertain. Germline V gives CDR1 ENHRY, CDR2 SYGVKD. V was clipped by 5 bases and J by 5 bases, with 11 bases between them. The CDR3 sequence is 13 residues long. The CDR3 loop reads CAISTGERDTQYF. The DNA of the CDR3 is TGTGCCATCAGTACTGGGGAACGAGATACGCAGTATTTT.

The rearrangement joins TRBV9 to TRBJ1-2; D ambiguous. The germline V and J ends were trimmed by 3 bases and 0 bases, with 12 bases remaining between them. CDR3 length: 15 residues. Germline values: CDR1 SGDLS, CDR2 YYNGEE. CDR3 sequence (DNA): TGTGCCAGCAGCGCCCTGGAGGGAGCTAACTATGGCTACACCTTC. Protein product: CASSALEGANYGYTF.

The sample holds a few counts of this clonotype. J is TRBJ2-7 and V is TRBV4-1; D is possibly TRBD1 (6 bases). Germline assignment: CDR1 MGHRA and CDR2 YSYEKL. CDR3 length equals 14 residues. V was cut by 1 base and J by 4 bases, with 11 bases left in between. CDR3 residues: CASSQVTGFYEQYF. The CDR3 region has the DNA TGCGCCAGCAGCCAAGTTACAGGGTTTTACGAGCAGTACTTC.

The table lists this clonotype with a few counts. The J gene is TRBJ2-7, the V gene TRBV10-3; D unresolved. The germline V gene encodes CDR1 ENHRY and CDR2 SYGVKD. The CDR3 length is 14 residues. Trimming cost V 0 bases and J 3 bases, with 9 bases left between them. CDR3 DNA sequence: TGTGCCATCAGTGAGTCGGTTACACGCTACGAGCAGTACTTC. As protein: CAISESVTRYEQYF.

This clonotype was detected only a few times. The chain links TRBV5-1 to TRBJ1-2, with TRBD1 matching over 7 bases. V was clipped by 0 bases and J by 4 bases; unmatched bases: 12. CDR3 length: 17 amino acids. Germline V CDR1 and CDR2: SGHRS, YFSETQ. The CDR3 bases are TGCGCCAGCAGCTTGGAAGGGGGCAGAACTTCTATCTATGGCTACACCTTC. It specifies CASSLEGGRTSIYGYTF.